This note documents a single T cell receptor beta chain sequence. This CDR3 is also generated by other DNA sequences in the sample. Division of CD4+ cells produced a CD45RA+ naive subset and a CD45RA-negative memory subset. Measured with immunoSEQ multiplex PCR; TCRdb has only the in-frame clones, and not every one. The data show about 2.4 million clones, more than 90% seen once. This record comes from a study of shared clonotypes between healthy human individuals. The overall study: Three plates each covered CD4 naive and memory; CD8 naive two, CD8 memory one.

The V and J ends lost 6 bases and 1 base respectively, with 9 bases between them. The CDR3 is 13 amino acids. CDR1 is SNHLY and CDR2 is FYNNEI in the germline V gene. The sample taken for sequencing was naive CD4+ T cells sorted from blood. Subset specified: CD45RA+ positively selected. The chain joins TRBV2 to TRBJ1-1; D gene ambiguous. The sequence was collected from a man aged 18 to 29 in good health. The CDR3 loop reads CASSADTNTEAFF. Written as DNA, the CDR3 is TGTGCCAGCAGCGCTGACACGAACACTGAAGCTTTCTTT.